This entry features one T cell receptor beta chain sequence. Its target is unknown. As TCR cDNA was made by 5'RACE template switching, a universal primer site and UMIs were added. In TCRdb, the 5' RACE reads were re-called with MiXCR into one record per CDR3 protein. Of roughly 520,000 distinct CDR3 sequences listed, 21% are singletons. There are 14 residues in the CDR3. The V end lost 2 bases, the J end lost 6 bases, and 13 bases lay between the germline ends. Germline V gene data show CDR1 as SGHKS and CDR2 as YYEKEE (reference sequence). The data are from a study of T cells after yellow fever vaccination. Study-wide results and caveats: It was a weaker secondary response, yet one that peaked faster, at day 5 versus 15. Most primary-vaccination clones recurred post-booster (roughly 96% CD4, around 86% CD8).

Specimen: PBMCs, collected around 3 weeks after the first yellow fever vaccination. The chain recombines TRBV5-5 with TRBJ2-3, with D possibly matching TRBD1 (5 bases). The origin of this receptor is a man in his late teens or twenties who received the YFV17D yellow fever vaccine. This CDR3 is CASSFSQGKDTQYF. The CDR3 DNA reads TGTGCCAGCAGCTTTAGTCAGGGAAAGGATACGCAGTATTTT.